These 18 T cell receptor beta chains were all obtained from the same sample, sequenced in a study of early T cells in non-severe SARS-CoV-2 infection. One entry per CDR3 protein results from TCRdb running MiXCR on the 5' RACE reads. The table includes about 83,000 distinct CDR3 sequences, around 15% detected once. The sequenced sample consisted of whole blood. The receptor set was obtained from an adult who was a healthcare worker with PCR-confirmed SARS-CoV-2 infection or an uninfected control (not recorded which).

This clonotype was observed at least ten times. The CDR3 protein is CASSWGLTEAFF. CDR3 nucleotide sequence: TGTGCCAGCAGTTGGGGTCTCACTGAAGCTTTCTTT. The rearrangement joins TRBV7-9 to TRBJ1-1; D is unclear. Trimming shortened V by 6 bases and J by 4 bases, and 9 bases separated the two germline ends. Germline CDR1 SEHNR, CDR2 FQNEAQ (reference sequence). The CDR3 covers 12 residues.

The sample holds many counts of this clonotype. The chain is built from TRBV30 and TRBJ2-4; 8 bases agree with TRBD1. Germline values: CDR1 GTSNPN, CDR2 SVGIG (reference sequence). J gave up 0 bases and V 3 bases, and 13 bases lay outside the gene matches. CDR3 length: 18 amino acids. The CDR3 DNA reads TGTGCCTGGAGAGGATCCCAGGGGGCAAGGGGAGCCAAAAACATTCAGTACTTC. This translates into CAWRGSQGARGAKNIQYF.

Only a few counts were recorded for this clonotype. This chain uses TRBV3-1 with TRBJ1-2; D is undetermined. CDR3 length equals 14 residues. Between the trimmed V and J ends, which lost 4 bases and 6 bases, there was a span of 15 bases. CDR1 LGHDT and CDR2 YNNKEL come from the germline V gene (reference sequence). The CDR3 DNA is TGTGCCAGCAGCCGCCAAACGGTGTATGATGGCTACACCTTC. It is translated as CASSRQTVYDGYTF.

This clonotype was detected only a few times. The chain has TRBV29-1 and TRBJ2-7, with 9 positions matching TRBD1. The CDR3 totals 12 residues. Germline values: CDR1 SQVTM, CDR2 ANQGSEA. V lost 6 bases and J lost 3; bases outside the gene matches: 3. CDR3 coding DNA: TGCAGCGTGGGGGGACAGGGCTACGAGCAGTACTTC. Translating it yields CSVGGQGYEQYF.

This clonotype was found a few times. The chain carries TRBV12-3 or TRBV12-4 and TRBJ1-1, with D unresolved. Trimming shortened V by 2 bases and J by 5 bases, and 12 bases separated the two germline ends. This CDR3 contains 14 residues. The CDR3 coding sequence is TGTGCCAGCAGTTTATTCCGAGGGCGTACTGAAGCTTTCTTT. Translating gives CASSLFRGRTEAFF.

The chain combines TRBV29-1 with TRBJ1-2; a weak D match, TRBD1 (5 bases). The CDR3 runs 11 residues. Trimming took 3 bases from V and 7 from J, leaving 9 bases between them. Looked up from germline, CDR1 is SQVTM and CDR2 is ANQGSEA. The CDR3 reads CSVEQGLGYTF. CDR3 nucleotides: TGCAGCGTTGAGCAGGGCCTTGGCTACACCTTC.

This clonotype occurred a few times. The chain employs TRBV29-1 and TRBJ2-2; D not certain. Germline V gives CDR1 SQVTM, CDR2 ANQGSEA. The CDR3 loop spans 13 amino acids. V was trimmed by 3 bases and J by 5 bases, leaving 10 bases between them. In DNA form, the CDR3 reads TGCAGCGTTGATTTAGGTTTTACCGGGGAGCTGTTTTTT. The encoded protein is CSVDLGFTGELFF.

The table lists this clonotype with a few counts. This CDR3 is CASSLDWTSGVKETQYF. As DNA, the CDR3 is TGTGCCAGCAGTCTAGATTGGACTAGCGGGGTTAAAGAGACCCAGTACTTC. The chain uses TRBV6-1 and TRBJ2-5, with 12 bases aligning to TRBD2. Germline CDR1 MNHNS, CDR2 SASEGT. CDR3 length: 17 residues. The V segment lost 5 bases and the J segment 3 bases; nucleotides outside the gene matches: 10.

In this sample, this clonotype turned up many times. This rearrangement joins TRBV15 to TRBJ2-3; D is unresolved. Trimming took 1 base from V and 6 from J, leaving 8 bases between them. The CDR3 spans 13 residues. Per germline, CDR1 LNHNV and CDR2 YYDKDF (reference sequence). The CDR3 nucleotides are TGTGCCACCAGCAGAGTCAGCCCTGATACGCAGTATTTT. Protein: CATSRVSPDTQYF.

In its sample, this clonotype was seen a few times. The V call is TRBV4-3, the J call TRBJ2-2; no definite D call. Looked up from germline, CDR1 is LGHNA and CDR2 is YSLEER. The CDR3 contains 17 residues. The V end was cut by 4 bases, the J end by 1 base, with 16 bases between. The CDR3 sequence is CASSLARVGWNTGELFF. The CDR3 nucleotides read TGCGCCAGCAGCCTGGCGCGAGTCGGCTGGAACACCGGGGAGCTGTTTTTT.

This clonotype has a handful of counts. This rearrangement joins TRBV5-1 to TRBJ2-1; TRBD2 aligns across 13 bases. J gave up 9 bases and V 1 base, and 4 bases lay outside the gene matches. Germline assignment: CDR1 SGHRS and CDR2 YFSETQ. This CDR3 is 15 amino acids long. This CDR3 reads CASSLTSGGAGEQFF. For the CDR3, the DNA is TGCGCCAGCAGCTTGACTAGCGGGGGGGCTGGTGAGCAGTTCTTC.

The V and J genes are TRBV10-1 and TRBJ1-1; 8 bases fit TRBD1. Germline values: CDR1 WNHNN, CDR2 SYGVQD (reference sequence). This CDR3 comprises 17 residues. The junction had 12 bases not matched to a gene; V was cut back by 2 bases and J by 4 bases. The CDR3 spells CASSEVRGPTLGTEAFF. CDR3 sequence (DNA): TGCGCCAGCAGTGAGGTCAGGGGGCCCACCTTGGGCACTGAAGCTTTCTTT.

The CDR3 region has the DNA TGTGCCAGCAGCCAAGATAGTAGCAATCAGCCCCAGCATTTT. Amino acids: CASSQDSSNQPQHF. This chain uses TRBV3-1 with TRBJ1-5, with D hard to call. Trimming took 0 bases from V and 0 from J, leaving 3 bases between them. CDR1 is LGHDT and CDR2 is YNNKEL in the germline V gene (reference sequence). The length of the CDR3 is 14 residues.

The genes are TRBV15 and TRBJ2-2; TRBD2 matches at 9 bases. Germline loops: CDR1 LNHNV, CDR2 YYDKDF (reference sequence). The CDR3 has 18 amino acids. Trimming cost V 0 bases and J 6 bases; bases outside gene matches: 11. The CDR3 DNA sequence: TGTGCCACCAGCAGAGATGAAGGATTAGCGGGGGAAGCCGGGGAGCTGTTTTTT. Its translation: CATSRDEGLAGEAGELFF.

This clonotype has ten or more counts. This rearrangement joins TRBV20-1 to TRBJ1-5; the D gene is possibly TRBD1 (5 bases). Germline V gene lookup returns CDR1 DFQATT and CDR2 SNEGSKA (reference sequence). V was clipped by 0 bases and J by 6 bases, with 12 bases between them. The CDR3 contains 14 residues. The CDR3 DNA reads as TGCAGTGCTAGAGATCCAGGGAAGGGTCAGCCCCAGCATTTT. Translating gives CSARDPGKGQPQHF.

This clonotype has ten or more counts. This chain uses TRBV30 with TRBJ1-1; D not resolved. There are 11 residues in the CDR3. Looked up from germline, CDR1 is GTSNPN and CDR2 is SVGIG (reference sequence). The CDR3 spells CAYKMNTEAFF. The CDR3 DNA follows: TGTGCATACAAGATGAACACTGAAGCTTTCTTT.

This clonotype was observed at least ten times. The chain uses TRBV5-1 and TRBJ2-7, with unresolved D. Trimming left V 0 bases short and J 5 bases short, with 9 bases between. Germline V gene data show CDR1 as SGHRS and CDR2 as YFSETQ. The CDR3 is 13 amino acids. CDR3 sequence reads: CASSLGLVNEQYF. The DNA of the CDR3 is TGCGCCAGCAGCTTGGGGCTAGTTAACGAGCAGTACTTC.

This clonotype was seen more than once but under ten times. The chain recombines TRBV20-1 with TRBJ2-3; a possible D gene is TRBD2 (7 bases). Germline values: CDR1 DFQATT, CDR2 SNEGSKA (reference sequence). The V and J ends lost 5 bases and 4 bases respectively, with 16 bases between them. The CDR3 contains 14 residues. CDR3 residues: CSAGPGGQADTQYF. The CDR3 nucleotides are TGCAGTGCTGGCCCGGGGGGCCAAGCAGATACGCAGTATTTT.